These 14 T cell receptor beta chains share one sample of origin, sequenced in a study of Tregs in tolerant kidney transplant recipients. This table comes from immunoSEQ multiplex PCR, and its TCRdb copy is limited to in-frame clones, with some not included. This table holds about 77,000 clones, 95% to 98% found once. Sequences were derived from CD4+ T cells from blood, sampled before the transplant. The receptors derive from a human donor who received a combined kidney and bone marrow transplant.

V gene TRBV30 combines with J gene TRBJ1-1; a weak D match, TRBD1 (5 bases). V was shortened by 3 bases and J by 1 base, with 12 bases between the two germline ends. Germline assignment: CDR1 GTSNPN and CDR2 SVGIG (reference sequence). The CDR3 is made up of 14 amino acids. The CDR3 nucleotides are TGTGCCTGGAGCGCGATGGGGGGGAACACTGAAGCTTTCTTT. It encodes CAWSAMGGNTEAFF.

This rearrangement joins TRBV5-1 to TRBJ2-7, with 7 bases that match TRBD1. Germline-derived CDR1 and CDR2 are SGHRS and YFSETQ. CDR3 length: 15 amino acids. V lost 0 bases, J lost 4 bases, and 7 bases stayed unmatched. The CDR3, as DNA: TGCGCCAGCAGCTTGGCCGGGACAGAATCTTACGAGCAGTACTTC. Translation gives CASSLAGTESYEQYF.

V and J are TRBV19 and TRBJ2-7; 9 bases line up with TRBD1. Germline trimming cut 7 bases from V and 5 bases from J; bases unmatched to any gene: 12. Germline V CDR1 and CDR2: LNHDA, SQIVND (reference sequence). The CDR3 has 15 amino acids. In DNA, the CDR3 is TGTGCCAGTACCCCTCGCGGACAGGGGACCCACGAGCAGTACTTC. Protein: CASTPRGQGTHEQYF. Filled out from reference TRBV19 and TRBJ2-7, the complete variable domain reads DGGITQSPKYLFRKEGQNVTLSCEQNLNHDAMYWYRQDPGQGLRLIYYSQIVNDFQKGDIAEGYSVSREKKESFPLTVTSAQKNPTAFYLCASTPRGQGTHEQYFGPGTRLTVT.

This chain uses TRBV5-1 with TRBJ2-7, with 7 bases aligning to TRBD1. V was pared by 0 bases and J by 3 bases, with 18 bases of the junction left unmatched. Germline CDR1 and CDR2: SGHRS and YFSETQ. The CDR3 runs to 19 residues. The CDR3: CASSLGLGQDLGRDYEQYF. For the CDR3, the DNA is TGCGCCAGCAGCTTGGGTCTCGGACAGGACCTGGGACGGGACTACGAGCAGTACTTC.

This clone came up a few times. The V gene is TRBV2, the J gene TRBJ1-1; D ambiguous. V lost 8 bases and J 3 bases, leaving 7 bases between the germline ends. Germline CDR1 SNHLY, CDR2 FYNNEI. CDR3 length equals 11 residues. The CDR3 region has the DNA TGTGCCAGCCTCCGGGACACTGAAGCTTTCTTT. Translated: CASLRDTEAFF. Supplemented by reference TRBV2 and TRBJ1-1, the full variable domain reads EPEVTQTPSHQVTQMGQEVILRCVPISNHLYFYWYRQILGQKVEFLVSFYNNEISEKSEIFDDQFSVERPDGSNFTLKIRSTKLEDSAMYFCASLRDTEAFFGQGTRLTVV.

The V call is TRBV30, the J call TRBJ1-2; possibly TRBD1 for D (6 bases). This CDR3 has 11 amino acids. The V end lost 3 bases, the J end lost 9 bases, and 11 bases lay between the germline ends. CDR1 is GTSNPN, CDR2 SVGIG, per germline (reference sequence). The CDR3: CAWSPQGRYTF. The CDR3 DNA reads TGTGCCTGGAGCCCACAGGGCCGCTACACCTTC.

In DNA form, the CDR3 reads TGTGCCAGCAGTGAAACTCCTCAGCGAGCCAAAAACATTCAGTACTTC. Its translation: CASSETPQRAKNIQYF. This chain joins TRBV6-1 and TRBJ2-4; unclear D gene. Germline CDR1 is MNHNS and CDR2 is SASEGT. Trimming shortened V by 2 bases and J by 0 bases, and 11 bases separated the two germline ends. This CDR3 contains 16 residues.

The rearrangement links TRBV9 to TRBJ2-2, with 7 bases aligning to TRBD2. The CDR3 length is 16 residues. Germline lookup yields CDR1 SGDLS and CDR2 YYNGEE. Trimming removed 0 bases from V and 4 bases from J; junction bases left unmatched: 6. In DNA, the CDR3 is TGTGCCAGCAGCGTAGGGGGGAGGGCGGGCACCGGGGAGCTGTTTTTT. Translated, it gives CASSVGGRAGTGELFF.

This clone was observed once. The J gene is TRBJ1-2, the V gene TRBV11-2, with D unresolved. V was trimmed by 2 bases and J by 2 bases, leaving 12 bases between them. Germline CDR1 SGHAT, CDR2 FQNNGV. CDR3 length: 15 amino acids. CDR3 sequence (DNA): TGTGCCAGCAGCTTAACAAGCGGGGTAAACTATGGCTACACCTTC. It translates to CASSLTSGVNYGYTF.

The rearrangement joins TRBV7-9 to TRBJ2-2; no firm D call. Germline V CDR1 and CDR2: SEHNR, FQNEAQ (reference sequence). V was shortened by 1 base and J by 7 bases, with 13 bases between the two germline ends. The CDR3 contains 15 residues. CDR3 region: CASSLVGQLLGELFF. The DNA of the CDR3 is TGTGCCAGCAGCTTAGTGGGCCAGCTACTCGGGGAGCTGTTTTTT.

The V gene is TRBV18, the J gene TRBJ1-1; 7 bases agree with TRBD1. The CDR3 contains 14 residues. CDR1 is KGHSH and CDR2 is LQKENI in the germline V gene. V shed 5 bases, J shed 1 base, and the junction held 4 bases outside the gene matches. CDR3 region: CASSSDRANTEAFF. Written as DNA, the CDR3 is TGTGCCAGCTCATCTGACAGGGCGAACACTGAAGCTTTCTTT.

This chain uses TRBV5-1 with TRBJ1-4, with TRBD1 matching 9 bases. Trimming took 2 bases from V and 7 from J; bases not matched to a gene: 6. The germline V gene has CDR1 SGHRS and CDR2 YFSETQ. This CDR3 has 15 amino acids. The CDR3 region has the DNA TGCGCCAGCAGCTTTTCGGGACAGGGATCTGAAAAACTGTTTTTT. Amino acids: CASSFSGQGSEKLFF. Filled out from reference TRBV5-1 and TRBJ1-4, the complete variable domain reads KAGVTQTPRYLIKTRGQQVTLSCSPISGHRSVSWYQQTPGQGLQFLFEYFSETQRNKGNFPGRFSGRQFSNSRSEMNVSTLELGDSALYLCASSFSGQGSEKLFFGSGTQLSVL.

This clone has just one count. The chain links TRBV5-1 to TRBJ2-1, with 10 nucleotides matching TRBD2. The trim removed 4 bases at V and 9 bases at J, leaving 13 bases unmatched. Looked up from germline, CDR1 is SGHRS and CDR2 is YFSETQ. The CDR3 has 16 residues. The CDR3 DNA is TGCGCCAGCAGCACGCCCTATGCAGCGGGGGGGGGTGAGCAGTTCTTC. Translated: CASSTPYAAGGGEQFF.

The chain recombines TRBV10-3 with TRBJ1-4; no firm D call. The V end was cut by 8 bases, the J end by 7 bases, with 14 bases between. This CDR3 has 13 residues. Germline V CDR1 and CDR2: ENHRY, SYGVKD. The CDR3 is CAIAPGGSEKLFF. For the CDR3, the DNA is TGTGCCATCGCGCCGGGCGGGAGTGAAAAACTGTTTTTT.